What follows describes a single TCR beta chain. No cognate antigen has been identified for it. Base qualities are not recorded, but no much larger clone differs from it by a single base. This entry is derived from a study of T cell changes during pregnancy in multiple sclerosis (dated by TCRdb to about 2019). General notes on the study: The study looked at changes in the T cell repertoire across pregnancy in women with multiple sclerosis.

The library came from the immunoSEQ multiplex PCR assay. The clones in this table, taken by TCRdb from immuneACCESS, are in-frame only. Not every clone is retained; where verified, under half of the shortfall comes from an unresolved V gene, and the cause of the rest is unknown. The table for this sample lists about 98,000 clones; 92% of them were counted only once. The ten largest account for roughly 2.3% of the sample. After removal of 0 bases from V and 8 bases from J, the junction retains 2 bases not matched to a gene. CDR1 and CDR2, per the germline V gene, are KGHSH and LQKENI. The CDR3 starts with the cysteine, ends with the phenylalanine, and has 15 residues. Just the 45-base CDR3 DNA is kept, in frame starting at base 1.

The sequence was collected from a female donor in good health, enrolled as a control in a pregnancy study. This receptor chain uses TRBV18 and TRBJ2-1, with 12 bases matching TRBD2. The sample here was peripheral blood, taken after pregnancy. The CDR3 protein sequence reads: CASSPPLAGGDEQFF. The nucleotide sequence is TGTGCCAGCTCACCACCTCTAGCGGGAGGGGATGAGCAGTTCTTC.